The present T cell receptor (beta chain) was sequenced within a study of T cells in localized non-small cell lung cancer. Clones were read by immunoSEQ multiplex PCR, and TCRdb kept only the in-frame ones, dropping some. The profile covers about 74,000 clones, with roughly 84% appearing a single time and 1.3% taken by the ten largest. General study results and limits: The tumor had only one region sequenced, so heterogeneity remains possible. The study linked higher blood T cell density to longer overall survival. The highest T cell clonality was in uninvolved adjacent lung, above tumor. Within adjacent lung there appeared a median roughly 60 of the top 100 tumor clones.

Germline V gene data show CDR1 as LNHNV and CDR2 as YYDKDF (reference sequence). The length of the CDR3 is 14 residues. Deletions cut 0 bases from V and 7 bases from J, with 12 bases between. As concerns this clone: Antigen specificity is unknown.

The V and J genes are TRBV15 and TRBJ1-2; D gene unclear. The sequencing here drew on peripheral blood, taken before any cancer treatment. The sequence came from a female donor over 55 with stage I lung adenocarcinoma. CDR3 nucleotide sequence: TGTGCCACCAGCAGAGACGGGCAGTGGGGTGGCTACACCTTC. Translated, it gives CATSRDGQWGGYTF.